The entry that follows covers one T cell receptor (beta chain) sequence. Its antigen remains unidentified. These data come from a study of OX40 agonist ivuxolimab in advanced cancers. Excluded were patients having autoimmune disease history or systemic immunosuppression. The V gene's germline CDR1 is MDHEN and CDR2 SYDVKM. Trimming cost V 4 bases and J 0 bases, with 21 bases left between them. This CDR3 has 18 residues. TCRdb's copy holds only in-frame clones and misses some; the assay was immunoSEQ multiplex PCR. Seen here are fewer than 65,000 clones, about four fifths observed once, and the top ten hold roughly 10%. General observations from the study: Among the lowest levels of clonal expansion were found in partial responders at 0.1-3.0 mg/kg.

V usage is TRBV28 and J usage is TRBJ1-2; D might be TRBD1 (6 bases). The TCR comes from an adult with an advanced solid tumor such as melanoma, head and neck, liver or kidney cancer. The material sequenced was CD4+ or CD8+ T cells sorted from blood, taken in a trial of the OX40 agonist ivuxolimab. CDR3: CASSSEGVLRKANYGYTF. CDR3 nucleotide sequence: TGTGCCAGCAGTTCAGAGGGGGTTCTTCGAAAAGCTAACTATGGCTACACCTTC.